Detailed here is one T cell receptor beta chain. The data were obtained in a study of blood T cell repertoires in COVID-19. Whole-study context: Sites in the United States, Italy and Spain provided acute and convalescent COVID-19 samples. PBMCs, B-cell-depleted T cells, or T cells were the source of the cDNA or gDNA that made up the material.

Per the original methods: It was from reference gene primer amplification that nucleated cell counts were estimated. The repertoire was sequenced with immunoSEQ multiplex PCR; TCRdb's copy has only in-frame clones and lacks some. That table furnishes V, J and clone size, whereas the DNA furnished D and trimming. The data contain 150,000 to 200,000 clones, around 88% of them singletons. CDR3 size: 16 residues. CDR1 and CDR2 from the germline V gene are SGHVS and FNYEAQ. The V and J ends lost 1 base and 6 bases, in that order; junction bases with no gene match: 4. The J gene is TRBJ1-6, the V gene TRBV7-6; TRBD1 agrees at 9 bases. This clonotype was obtained from a human donor in a cohort sampled during active COVID-19. The material sequenced was peripheral blood. The DNA of the CDR3 is TGTGCCAGCAGCTTAGGCTCGGGACAGGGTAATTCACCCCTCCACTTT. Translating gives CASSLGSGQGNSPLHF.